Listed below are T cell receptor beta chains from one sample, sequenced in a study of blood T cell repertoires in COVID-19. TCRdb's table, derived via immunoSEQ multiplex PCR, lists solely in-frame clones and lacks some. This table holds fewer than 350,000 clones, 70% to 90% found once. Sequencing input: PBMCs or T cells enriched from blood (not recorded which). These receptors were taken from a man aged 25 to 40 who had recovered from COVID-19. CDR3s include the opening cysteine and the closing phenylalanine or tryptophan. The D gene is left open where the match is weak. Expanded clones get a size class; other rows say once, few or many, or leave the size out.

size,V,J,D,CDR3,DNA
once,TRBV5-1,TRBJ2-7,TRBD1,CASSLWGQGVNEQYF,TGCGCCAGCAGCTTGTGGGGACAGGGTGTTAACGAGCAGTACTTC
.,TRBV5-1,TRBJ2-4,TRBD2,CASSSTSGGALAKNIQYF,TGCGCCAGCAGCTCGACTAGCGGGGGGGCCCTAGCCAAAAACATTCAGTACTTC
.,TRBV27,TRBJ1-4,TRBD1,CASSLGTGSGKLFF,TGTGCCAGCAGTCTCGGGACAGGGTCGGGAAAACTGTTTTTT
.,TRBV7-9,TRBJ2-3,.,CASSFPGLSDTQYF,TGTGCCAGCAGCTTCCCAGGGCTCTCAGATACGCAGTATTTT
few,TRBV9,TRBJ2-1,.,CASSVVRRGEQFF,TGTGCCAGCAGCGTAGTTCGAAGGGGTGAGCAGTTCTTC
.,TRBV30,TRBJ2-1,TRBD2,CAWDPGLREQFF,TGTGCCTGGGACCCGGGACTACGGGAGCAGTTCTTC
few,TRBV9,TRBJ1-2,.,CASSVAGQPNGYTF,TGTGCCAGCAGCGTAGCCGGACAGCCGAATGGCTACACCTTC
once,TRBV14,TRBJ2-2,TRBD2,CASSSRGGNTGELFF,TGTGCCAGCAGCAGCCGGGGGGGAAACACCGGGGAGCTGTTTTTT
.,TRBV9,TRBJ2-1,TRBD2,CASSVRGGGTSSYNEQFF,TGTGCCAGCAGCGTACGGGGCGGGGGGACCAGCTCCTACAATGAGCAGTTCTTC
.,TRBV27,TRBJ1-2,.,CASSLSWQAKIYTF,TGTGCCAGCAGTTTATCTTGGCAGGCAAAGATCTACACCTTC
.,TRBV24-1,TRBJ2-2,.,CATSATGVTGELFF,TGTGCCACCAGTGCGACTGGAGTCACCGGGGAGCTGTTTTTT
few,TRBV20-1,TRBJ1-2,.,CSAPGGDGYTF,TGCAGTGCTCCCGGCGGGGACGGCTACACCTTC
.,TRBV7-2,TRBJ1-1,.,CASSLVPGNTEAFF,TGTGCCAGCAGCTTAGTCCCAGGGAACACTGAAGCTTTCTTT
.,TRBV7-2,TRBJ1-3,TRBD1,CASSQGQGGNTIYF,TGTGCCAGCAGCCAAGGACAGGGAGGAAACACCATATATTTT
.,TRBV7-9,TRBJ2-7,TRBD1,CASSLLGQGSYEQYF,TGTGCCAGCAGCTTACTGGGACAGGGATCCTACGAGCAGTACTTC
.,TRBV9,TRBJ1-4,TRBD1,CASSVGQGAREKLFF,TGTGCCAGCAGCGTTGGGCAGGGGGCGAGAGAAAAACTGTTTTTT
.,TRBV4-3,TRBJ2-3,TRBD1,CASSPHFGTGAADTQYF,TGCGCCAGCAGCCCCCACTTTGGGACAGGGGCAGCAGATACGCAGTATTTT